Following are 22 T cell receptor beta chains from one sample sequenced in a study of T cells in tuberculosis (dated by TCRdb to the late 2010s). The method was the immunoSEQ multiplex PCR assay. Drawn from immuneACCESS, this table holds only the in-frame rearrangements with V and J called that TCRdb kept. Clones are partly lost; checked studies trace under half to an unresolved V gene and leave the rest unexplained. The sample table records about 88,000 clones; approximately 91% of these occur just once. The ten largest clonotypes hold over 1.5% of the sample. PBMC were thawed, rested overnight, stained with GMM-loaded CD1B tetramer, a Live/Dead dye and anti-CD3, and then sorted on a FACS Aria II. CD1B tetramers were loaded with C32 glucose monomycolate purified from Rhodococcus equi. Sequences were obtained from CD1b-GMM tetramer-negative cells sorted from PBMCs. Taken with the paper, the label for cell subset or site translates to: T cells not binding CD1B-GMM tetramer, sorted from same donor. Every receptor here comes from an adult woman with latent tuberculosis.

The V and J genes are TRBV2 and TRBJ1-6, with a tentative D call TRBD1 (5 bases). Deletions cut 3 bases from V and 10 bases from J, with 22 bases between. The V gene's germline CDR1 is SNHLY and CDR2 FYNNEI. This CDR3 contains 17 residues. Here the CDR3 DNA reads TGTGCCAGCAGTGACCGTAATAGTGTCGGGGGTTCATCACCCCTCCACTTT. Translated, it gives CASSDRNSVGGSSPLHF.

This rearrangement joins TRBV13 to TRBJ2-7, with TRBD2 matching over 8 bases. Germline V gene data show CDR1 as PRHDT and CDR2 as FYEKMQ (reference sequence). CDR3 length: 14 amino acids. V shed 1 base, J shed 3 bases, and the junction held 2 bases outside the gene matches. The CDR3 nucleotides read TGTGCCAGCAGCTTAGCGGGGGGGGTCTACGAGCAGTACTTC. Amino acids: CASSLAGGVYEQYF.

The chain is built from TRBV29-1 and TRBJ2-2, with a tentative D call TRBD1 (5 bases). V lost 4 bases and J 6 bases, leaving 15 bases between the germline ends. In germline, CDR1 is SQVTM, CDR2 ANQGSEA. The CDR3 is 14 residues long. The CDR3 here is CSVGSRVGSGELFF. The CDR3 nucleotides read TGCAGCGTTGGTAGCAGGGTGGGTTCCGGGGAGCTGTTTTTT.

This chain links TRBV2 with TRBJ2-3; 12 positions agree with TRBD2. J gave up 7 bases and V 3 bases, and 8 bases lay outside the gene matches. CDR3 length: 16 residues. The germline V gene has CDR1 SNHLY and CDR2 FYNNEI. The CDR3 region has the DNA TGTGCCAGCAGTGACCGGACTAGCGGGGCCCAGCATACGCAGTATTTT. As protein: CASSDRTSGAQHTQYF.

This clone has just one count. This sequence joins TRBV6-5 and TRBJ1-1; 7 positions agree with TRBD1. CDR1 is MNHEY, CDR2 SVGAGI, per germline. The CDR3 consists of 14 residues. After removal of 6 bases from V and 1 base from J, the junction contained 5 bases not matched to a gene. The CDR3 spells CASRYRQGNTEAFF. In DNA form, the CDR3 reads TGTGCCAGCAGATACCGACAGGGGAACACTGAAGCTTTCTTT.

The chain couples TRBV30 to TRBJ1-1; a weak D match, TRBD1 (5 bases). Trimming removed 4 bases from V and 6 bases from J, with 12 bases in between. Germline V lookup: CDR1 GTSNPN, CDR2 SVGIG (reference sequence). The CDR3 has 12 residues. This CDR3 reads CAWTAGDPEAFF. CDR3 nucleotides: TGTGCCTGGACCGCGGGGGACCCTGAAGCTTTCTTT.

The chain has TRBV6-7 and TRBJ1-2, with D unresolved. TRBV6-7 is given ORF status, its function remaining uncertain. The CDR3 runs 12 residues. V was pared by 11 bases and J by 3 bases, with 13 bases between. The CDR3 nucleotides are TGTGCCGGCTTAAGTCTCGACTATGGCTACACCTTC. Amino acids: CAGLSLDYGYTF.

The J gene is TRBJ2-5, the V gene TRBV6-6, with D possibly matching TRBD1 (6 bases). CDR1 and CDR2 (germline): MNHNY, SVGAGI (reference sequence). The CDR3 totals 15 residues. V lost 0 bases to trimming and J lost 2 bases, with 10 bases between them. The CDR3 is CASSYSRRGQETQYF. The CDR3 DNA follows: TGTGCCAGCAGTTACTCGAGAAGGGGGCAAGAGACCCAGTACTTC.

The chain has TRBV5-1 and TRBJ2-2; possibly TRBD1 for D (5 bases). Trimming stripped 1 base from V and 6 bases from J, with 13 bases between. The length of the CDR3 is 15 residues. CDR1 and CDR2 (germline): SGHRS, YFSETQ. The CDR3 sequence is CASSLSGSWSGELFF. The CDR3 region has the DNA TGCGCCAGCAGCTTGTCAGGGTCGTGGTCCGGGGAGCTGTTTTTT.

The rearrangement joins TRBV29-1 to TRBJ2-3; possible D gene TRBD2, 7 bases. V was trimmed by 5 bases and J by 4 bases, leaving 16 bases between them. This CDR3 region has 14 residues. CDR1 SQVTM and CDR2 ANQGSEA come from the germline V gene. CDR3 sequence: CSVIVGGASDTQYF. The CDR3 nucleotides are TGCAGCGTTATTGTGGGGGGGGCCTCAGATACGCAGTATTTT.

V and J are TRBV5-1 and TRBJ1-2; no clear D gene. Deletions cut 0 bases from V and 5 bases from J, with 11 bases between. This CDR3 has 14 residues. Germline values: CDR1 SGHRS, CDR2 YFSETQ. Here the CDR3 reads CASSLGVQRYGYTF. CDR3 nucleotides: TGCGCCAGCAGCTTGGGGGTACAGAGATATGGCTACACCTTC.

The rearrangement links TRBV11-3 to TRBJ2-4, with D possibly being TRBD1 (7 bases). The CDR3 is made up of 13 amino acids. The V end lost 5 bases, the J end lost 7 bases, and 12 bases lay between the germline ends. The germline V gene encodes CDR1 SGHNT and CDR2 YENEEA. Here the CDR3 DNA reads TGTGCCAGCAGCCCCCCAGGGGGGAACATTCAGTACTTC. Translated: CASSPPGGNIQYF.

The rearrangement joins TRBV27 to TRBJ1-4, with 7 bases identical to TRBD1. Unmatched junction bases numbered 8, after V lost 5 bases and J lost 5 bases. Germline V gene lookup returns CDR1 MNHEY and CDR2 SMNVEV (reference sequence). The CDR3 has 15 amino acids. The CDR3 loop is CASSPWDRLNEKLFF. Here the CDR3 DNA reads TGTGCCAGCAGTCCATGGGACAGACTGAATGAAAAACTGTTTTTT.

This clone was counted a single time. J is TRBJ2-1 and V is TRBV29-1; the match to TRBD2 covers 11 bases. V shed 6 bases, J shed 5 bases, and the junction held 6 bases outside the gene matches. From germline, CDR1 is SQVTM and CDR2 ANQGSEA. This CDR3 is built from 14 residues. The CDR3 DNA follows: TGCAGCGTGGGGAGACTAGCGGGGAACAATGAGCAGTTCTTC. Amino acid sequence: CSVGRLAGNNEQFF.

This clone was seen only once. The rearrangement joins TRBV6-5 to TRBJ1-1; no clear D. This CDR3 is built from 13 residues. Trimming removed 6 bases from V and 7 bases from J, with 15 bases in between. Germline CDR1 reads MNHEY; CDR2 reads SVGAGI. The CDR3, as DNA: TGTGCCAGCAGGCAGATCCTGAGGGTTGAAGCTTTCTTT. Translating gives CASRQILRVEAFF.

The CDR3 DNA sequence: TGTGCCAGCAGTGAATCAGGACAGGGGATGGTTTTCTTT. This codes for CASSESGQGMVFF. V usage is TRBV6-1 and J usage is TRBJ1-1, with 9 bases aligning to TRBD1. V lost 2 bases and J lost 13; bases outside the gene matches: 8. The germline CDR1 and CDR2 sequences are MNHNS and SASEGT. The CDR3 runs 13 residues.

The rearrangement links TRBV5-6 to TRBJ1-5; possibly TRBD1 for D (5 bases). Germline CDR1 reads SGHDT; CDR2 reads YYEEEE. Trimming left V 4 bases short and J 4 bases short, with 15 bases between. CDR3 length: 15 amino acids. For the CDR3, the DNA is TGTGCCAGCAGCCGAACCCGACAGCTTAATCAGCCCCAGCATTTT. It encodes CASSRTRQLNQPQHF.

The J gene is TRBJ2-2, the V gene TRBV19; 8 nucleotides match TRBD1. J lost 1 base, V lost 9 bases, and 4 bases had no gene match. The CDR3 length is 14 residues. Germline loops: CDR1 LNHDA, CDR2 SQIVND (reference sequence). The CDR3 here is CASRTGRNTGELFF. In DNA form, the CDR3 reads TGTGCCAGCCGGACAGGGAGGAACACCGGGGAGCTGTTTTTT.

V gene TRBV7-9 combines with J gene TRBJ2-5; 8 nucleotides align to TRBD2. Germline V gene sequence: CDR1 SEHNR, CDR2 FQNEAQ (reference sequence). V dropped 7 bases and J dropped 1; count of bases not matched to a gene: 5. The CDR3 spans 14 residues. This CDR3 reads CASTRGGTQETQYF. The CDR3 DNA is TGTGCCAGCACTCGGGGGGGCACCCAAGAGACCCAGTACTTC.

This chain joins TRBV6-1 and TRBJ2-2, with D perhaps matching TRBD1 (6 bases). The CDR3 sequence is 15 residues long. Trimming stripped 2 bases from V and 6 bases from J, with 13 bases between. Germline V gives CDR1 MNHNS, CDR2 SASEGT. Written as DNA, the CDR3 is TGTGCCAGCAGTGAAATGGGGGCAGGGGCCGGGGAGCTGTTTTTT. It yields the protein CASSEMGAGAGELFF.

The CDR3 DNA reads as TGTGCCAGCAGCTTAGACTTCACAGATACGCAGTATTTT. This translates into CASSLDFTDTQYF. The chain couples TRBV5-6 to TRBJ2-3; D is unresolved. This CDR3 spans 13 amino acids. Trimming took 2 bases from V and 2 from J, leaving 6 bases between them. CDR1 SGHDT and CDR2 YYEEEE come from the germline V gene.

The CDR3 coding sequence is TGTGCCAGTAGTGTCGCGGGCACAGATACGCAGTATTTT. This encodes CASSVAGTDTQYF. This chain joins TRBV19 and TRBJ2-3; D uncertain. V gave up 5 bases and J gave up 1 base, with 7 bases separating them. This CDR3 comprises 13 residues. The germline V gene encodes CDR1 LNHDA and CDR2 SQIVND (reference sequence).